The clone carrying this TCR beta chain was observed a handful of times. The data belong to a study of radiation and T cells in renal cell carcinoma. Sequencing used immunoSEQ multiplex PCR; TCRdb keeps in-frame clones, though not all of them. This sample yields roughly 100,000 clones, of which 75% to 90% are seen a single time; approximately 7.9% belongs to the top ten. Time point indicated: baseline pretreatment blood. Treatment indicated: 15 Gy SBRT to primary tumor, nephrectomy 4 weeks later. Sequenced material: blood, taken from a patient whose treatment included radiotherapy and nephrectomy. This clonotype was sampled from a man aged 50-60 years with renal cell carcinoma.

The CDR3 nucleotides are TGTGCCAGCAGTCGGGGAACAGCCGAGCAGTACTTC. It specifies CASSRGTAEQYF. The chain joins TRBV6-6 to TRBJ2-7; tentatively, D is TRBD2 (5 bases). This CDR3 contains 12 residues. V was shortened by 5 bases and J by 6 bases, with 11 bases between the two germline ends. CDR1 is MNHNY, CDR2 SVGAGI, per germline (reference sequence).